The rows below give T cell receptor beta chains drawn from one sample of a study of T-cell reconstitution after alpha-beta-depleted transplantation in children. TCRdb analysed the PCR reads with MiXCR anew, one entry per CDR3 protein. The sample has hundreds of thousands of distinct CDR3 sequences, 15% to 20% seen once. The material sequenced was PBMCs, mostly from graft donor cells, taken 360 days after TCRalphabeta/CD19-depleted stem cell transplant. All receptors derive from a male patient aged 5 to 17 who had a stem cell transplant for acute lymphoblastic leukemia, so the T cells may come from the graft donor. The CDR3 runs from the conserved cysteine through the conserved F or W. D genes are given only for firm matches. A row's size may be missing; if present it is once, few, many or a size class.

DNA: TGTGCCAGTAGTATCCCCGGGACACCCTACGAGCAGTACTTC; CDR3: CASSIPGTPYEQYF; J: TRBJ2-7; size: NA; V: TRBV19; D: NA
DNA: TGTGCCAGCAGCCAAAGGTTCCCGATCTCCTACAATGAGCAGTTCTTC; CDR3: CASSQRFPISYNEQFF; J: TRBJ2-1; size: many; V: TRBV3-1; D: NA
DNA: TGCGCCAGCAGCTCCCGCCCGGGGAGCGTCTATGGCTACACCTTC; CDR3: CASSSRPGSVYGYTF; J: TRBJ1-2; size: NA; V: TRBV5-1; D: NA
DNA: TGTGCCAGCAGCCCTATCAGGATACAGGGGGCGATGGGCGGCTACACCTTC; CDR3: CASSPIRIQGAMGGYTF; J: TRBJ1-2; size: few; V: TRBV9; D: TRBD1
DNA: TGCGCCAGCAGCCAAGTTCCCAGAAGGGAGGGGGCTAGGAATGAGCAGTTCTTC; CDR3: CASSQVPRREGARNEQFF; J: TRBJ2-1; size: once; V: TRBV4-1; D: NA
DNA: TGCGCCAGCAGCCAAGAGGAGGGACAGGGGGTCGAGCGGGAGGGCGCAGATACGCAGTATTTT; CDR3: CASSQEEGQGVEREGADTQYF; J: TRBJ2-3; size: NA; V: TRBV4-1; D: NA
DNA: TGTGCCACATGGAGACCAGGAATCGGGAACACTGAAGCTTTCTTT; CDR3: CATWRPGIGNTEAFF; J: TRBJ1-1; size: few; V: TRBV6-6; D: NA
DNA: TGCGCCAGCAGCCAAGAACAGTTGTACGAGCAGTACTTC; CDR3: CASSQEQLYEQYF; J: TRBJ2-7; size: many; V: TRBV4-1; D: NA
DNA: TGCGCCAGCAGCCATGTCGGGAGGGGCAGGGGGTATGGCGAGCAGTACTTC; CDR3: CASSHVGRGRGYGEQYF; J: TRBJ2-7; size: NA; V: TRBV4-1; D: NA
DNA: TGCAGTGCTAGAGTAGACGGAGTTACCGGGGAGCTGTTTTTT; CDR3: CSARVDGVTGELFF; J: TRBJ2-2; size: NA; V: TRBV20-1; D: NA
DNA: TGTGCCAGCAGCATTAGCCCGGGACTAGGCTACGAGCAGTACTTC; CDR3: CASSISPGLGYEQYF; J: TRBJ2-7; size: NA; V: TRBV9; D: TRBD2
DNA: TGTGCCAGCAGTTTACCAGGACTAGCGGGAATGGAATACGAGCAGTACTTC; CDR3: CASSLPGLAGMEYEQYF; J: TRBJ2-7; size: NA; V: TRBV27; D: TRBD2
DNA: TGTGCCAGCCTCGCTTGGGAAAGGGGGAGAGGGGAGACCCAGTACTTC; CDR3: CASLAWERGRGETQYF; J: TRBJ2-5; size: few; V: TRBV12-3/TRBV12-4; D: NA
DNA: TGCGCCAGCACGGACGGACCTAGCACAGATACGCAGTATTTT; CDR3: CASTDGPSTDTQYF; J: TRBJ2-3; size: many; V: TRBV5-1; D: NA
DNA: TGTGCCAGCAGATCTCTCTCCCTAGCGGGAAACAAAAACATTCAGTACTTC; CDR3: CASRSLSLAGNKNIQYF; J: TRBJ2-4; size: NA; V: TRBV12-3/TRBV12-4; D: TRBD2
DNA: TGTGCCAGCACCCGACCCGGGGCTAGCGGATCCACAGATACGCAGTATTTT; CDR3: CASTRPGASGSTDTQYF; J: TRBJ2-3; size: few; V: TRBV7-9; D: TRBD2
DNA: TGCAGCGTTGAGGAGGATTCAAACATTCAGTTCTTC; CDR3: CSVEEDSNIQFF; J: TRBJ2-1; size: few; V: TRBV29-1; D: NA
DNA: TGTGCCAGCTCACCACAGGGAAAAAATGAAAAACTGTTTTTT; CDR3: CASSPQGKNEKLFF; J: TRBJ1-4; size: few; V: TRBV18; D: NA
DNA: TGTGCCAGTAGTATCACTAGCGGCCAAGAGACCCAGTACTTC; CDR3: CASSITSGQETQYF; J: TRBJ2-5; size: NA; V: TRBV19; D: TRBD2
DNA: TGTGCCAGCAGCGTAGGAAGCGCCATGAAGAACACTGAAGCTTTCTTT; CDR3: CASSVGSAMKNTEAFF; J: TRBJ1-1; size: few; V: TRBV9; D: NA
DNA: TGCGCCAGCAGCTTGTCTTGGGTCCTCTTCGATAACTATGGCTACACCTTC; CDR3: CASSLSWVLFDNYGYTF; J: TRBJ1-2; size: NA; V: TRBV5-1; D: NA
DNA: TGTGCCAGCGGAAGGACAGGGAACTACGAGCAGTACTTC; CDR3: CASGRTGNYEQYF; J: TRBJ2-7; size: few; V: TRBV9; D: TRBD1
DNA: TGTGCCAGCAGCGCCCAGACAGGGGGTTTTGCTGGAAACACCATATATTTT; CDR3: CASSAQTGGFAGNTIYF; J: TRBJ1-3; size: once; V: TRBV9; D: TRBD1
DNA: TGTGCCAGCAGGGATTGGGGCCAAGAGACCCAGTACTTC; CDR3: CASRDWGQETQYF; J: TRBJ2-5; size: few; V: TRBV12-3/TRBV12-4; D: NA
DNA: TGCAGTGCTAGGTGGCCCGTGCGAGATACGCAGTATTTT; CDR3: CSARWPVRDTQYF; J: TRBJ2-3; size: few; V: TRBV20-1; D: NA
DNA: TGTGCCAGCAGCGTTACCCCAGGGGGCGGCTTCCAAGAGACCCAGTACTTC; CDR3: CASSVTPGGGFQETQYF; J: TRBJ2-5; size: many; V: TRBV9; D: TRBD1
DNA: TGCGCCAGCAAGAAGACCCAGTACTTC; CDR3: CASKKTQYF; J: TRBJ2-5; size: few; V: TRBV5-1; D: NA
DNA: TGTGCCAGCAGCTTAGGAAGGTTTCGGAGGAATGAGCAGTTCTTC; CDR3: CASSLGRFRRNEQFF; J: TRBJ2-1; size: few; V: TRBV7-8; D: NA
DNA: TGTGCCAGCAGTTTGCTAGCGGGAGGGCATTCTGAGCAGTTCTTC; CDR3: CASSLLAGGHSEQFF; J: TRBJ2-1; size: few; V: TRBV12-3/TRBV12-4; D: TRBD2
DNA: TGTGCCAGCACCGTTTATAATTCACCCCTCCACTTT; CDR3: CASTVYNSPLHF; J: TRBJ1-6; size: many; V: TRBV12-3/TRBV12-4; D: NA
DNA: TGTGCCAGCCGTGGGATTCCGGGATTCGGTGACACTGAAGCTTTCTTT; CDR3: CASRGIPGFGDTEAFF; J: TRBJ1-1; size: NA; V: TRBV2; D: NA
DNA: TGTGCCAGCAGCTTGGACAGGGGGGTCAATGAGCAGTTCTTC; CDR3: CASSLDRGVNEQFF; J: TRBJ2-1; size: NA; V: TRBV5-4; D: TRBD1
DNA: TGTGCCAGCAGCGTAGAGCCAGGGGCCTACGAGCAGTACTTC; CDR3: CASSVEPGAYEQYF; J: TRBJ2-7; size: NA; V: TRBV9; D: NA
DNA: TGTGCCAGCAGCCTTAGGACCGGGGGGCGGAGGACCCAGTACTTC; CDR3: CASSLRTGGRRTQYF; J: TRBJ2-5; size: few; V: TRBV3-1; D: NA